This T cell receptor (beta chain) was sequenced in a study of T cells in women clearing cervical HPV infection. Genomic DNA, averaging about 1,100 ng per sample, yielded TCR beta CDR3 via immunoSEQ. Profiled with immunoSEQ multiplex PCR; TCRdb holds only in-frame clones, not every one. This sample carries 45,000 to 55,000 clones, with around 1.6% going to the ten biggest clones. A note on this clone: The missing CDR3 end, 3 residues past where the read stops, is filled in from the germline J gene.

Trimming removed 4 bases from V and 4 bases from J, with 20 bases in between. Germline V gives CDR1 SGHRS, CDR2 YFSETQ. This CDR3 has 16 amino acids. The chain is built from TRBV5-1 and TRBJ1-1; possible D gene TRBD1, 6 bases. The sequence was obtained from a woman between 18 and 75 years old with a cervical HPV16 infection that either progressed to CIN3+ or cleared (not recorded which). Source material: blood buffy coat. This CDR3 reads CASSPILGGRSTEAFF. The covered CDR3 bases are TGCGCCAGCAGCCCAATCCTGGGGGGGCGGTCCACTGAA. The full variable domain, in which reference TRBV5-1 and TRBJ1-1 provide the parts outside the CDR3, is KAGVTQTPRYLIKTRGQQVTLSCSPISGHRSVSWYQQTPGQGLQFLFEYFSETQRNKGNFPGRFSGRQFSNSRSEMNVSTLELGDSALYLCASSPILGGRSTEAFFGQGTRLTVV.